These T cell receptor beta chains were read from a single sample in a study of cytotoxic CD8 clonotypes in ibrutinib-treated CLL. Measured with immunoSEQ multiplex PCR; TCRdb has only the in-frame clones, and not every one. The sample records about 21,000 clones, about 68% being singletons. The sequencing used PBMCs, collected before ibrutinib treatment. The origin of the receptors is a human donor with chronic lymphocytic leukemia. CDR3s include the opening cysteine and the closing phenylalanine or tryptophan. A D gene is named only where the DNA matches it firmly. The size entry is marked missing in some rows and otherwise reads once, few, many or a size class.

D gene,clone size,V gene,J gene,CDR3 DNA,CDR3 protein
TRBD1,few,TRBV30,TRBJ1-3,TGTGCCTGGAGGACAGGGCCAAACACCATATATTTT,CAWRTGPNTIYF
-,-,TRBV30,TRBJ2-3,TGTGCCTGGAGTGTACTCGGGTCCACAGATACGCAGTATTTT,CAWSVLGSTDTQYF
TRBD2,-,TRBV4-1,TRBJ2-3,TGCGCCAGCAGCCAAGTTGGGACTAGCCCAGATACGCAGTATTTT,CASSQVGTSPDTQYF
-,-,TRBV7-9,TRBJ1-2,TGTGCCAGCGTCCGTTGGACGGAGGCCTATGGCTACACCTTC,CASVRWTEAYGYTF
-,few,TRBV6-5,TRBJ1-1,TGTGCCAGCAGTTACTCCCCCGGGGGAGACACTGAAGCTTTCTTT,CASSYSPGGDTEAFF
-,-,TRBV28,TRBJ2-3,TGTGCCAGCAGTTTCAGGCAGCTCACAGATACGCAGTATTTT,CASSFRQLTDTQYF
-,few,TRBV7-2,TRBJ2-1,TGTGCCAGCAGCCCCTTAATCGCTGAGCAGTTCTTC,CASSPLIAEQFF
TRBD2,once,TRBV29-1,TRBJ2-3,TGCAGCGTTACCCCACTAGCGGGGCTGGCAGATACGCAGTATTTT,CSVTPLAGLADTQYF
-,-,TRBV19,TRBJ2-7,TGTGCCAGTAGTATCAGGGACGAGCAGTACTTC,CASSIRDEQYF
-,-,TRBV5-6,TRBJ2-3,TGTGCCAGCAGCTTGGAGGAAGGGAACACAGATACGCAGTATTTT,CASSLEEGNTDTQYF
TRBD2,-,TRBV7-2,TRBJ2-1,TGTGCCAGCAGCTTAGATTGGATGGCTAGCGGGAGCAATGAGCAGTTCTTC,CASSLDWMASGSNEQFF
TRBD2,-,TRBV10-3,TRBJ2-3,TGTGCCATCAGTGAGCTGGGACTAGCGGGAGGGCCTAGGACAGATACGCAGTATTTT,CAISELGLAGGPRTDTQYF
TRBD1,few,TRBV5-1,TRBJ2-1,TGCGCCAGCAGCTTGGGGACAGGGGGGACCTACAATGAGCAGTTCTTC,CASSLGTGGTYNEQFF
TRBD2,-,TRBV4-2,TRBJ2-3,TGTGCCAGCAGCCTAAGGGGAGCGGGAGGGCCCTCAGATACGCAGTATTTT,CASSLRGAGGPSDTQYF
-,-,TRBV7-3,TRBJ2-3,TGTGCCAGCAGCTTAATTTATGGAGATACGCAGTATTTT,CASSLIYGDTQYF
-,-,TRBV9,TRBJ2-7,TGTGCCAGCAGCGCCGCCGCCGGGGTTCCCTACGAGCAGTACTTC,CASSAAAGVPYEQYF